These 6 T cell receptor beta chains share one sample of origin, sequenced in a study of blood T cell repertoires in COVID-19. Sequenced by immunoSEQ multiplex PCR; TCRdb stores in-frame clones only, minus some. The table has 250,000 to 350,000 clones, just under 90% seen once. The sequencing input was peripheral blood. Source of these receptors: a woman between 45 and 60 years old with COVID-19, enrolled during active disease.

In this sample, this clone turned up a few times. The chain uses TRBV7-2 and TRBJ1-2; 9 nucleotides line up with TRBD1. V lost 7 bases to trimming and J lost 7 bases; unmatched junction nucleotides: 7. The germline CDR1 and CDR2 sequences are SGHTA and FQGNSA. The CDR3 totals 13 residues. The chain's CDR3 is CASIFDRGFGYTF. CDR3 DNA: TGTGCCAGCATCTTCGACAGGGGGTTTGGCTACACCTTC.

The V gene is TRBV6-5, the J gene TRBJ1-5; D call uncertain. The CDR3 runs to 11 residues. Germline CDR1 and CDR2: MNHEY and SVGAGI. Trimming left V 8 bases short and J 9 bases short, with 11 bases between. CDR3 protein: CASGWEGPQHF. In nucleotides, the CDR3 is TGTGCCAGCGGATGGGAGGGGCCCCAGCATTTT.

This rearrangement joins TRBV27 to TRBJ1-6; no clear D. The CDR3 extends over 14 amino acids. Germline V gives CDR1 MNHEY, CDR2 SMNVEV (reference sequence). Trimming took 0 bases from V and 8 from J, leaving 8 bases between them. The CDR3 loop is CASSLSPGYSPLHF. The CDR3, as DNA: TGTGCCAGCAGTTTATCGCCAGGTTATTCACCCCTCCACTTT.

This chain uses TRBV9 with TRBJ2-7, with 16 positions matching TRBD2. With 4 bases clipped from V and 0 bases from J, the junction kept 7 bases outside the gene matches. This CDR3 spans 18 amino acids. Germline V lookup: CDR1 SGDLS, CDR2 YYNGEE. CDR3 amino acids: CASSPLGLAGGPSYEQYF. The CDR3 DNA sequence: TGTGCCAGCAGCCCCCTGGGACTAGCGGGAGGGCCCTCCTACGAGCAGTACTTC.

The chain couples TRBV9 to TRBJ2-6, with D maybe TRBD2 (6 bases). The V end lost 4 bases, the J end lost 0 bases, and 17 bases lay between the germline ends. Per germline, CDR1 SGDLS and CDR2 YYNGEE. The CDR3 is 18 residues long. This chain's CDR3 is CASSPVEGHRSGANVLTF. The CDR3 nucleotides are TGTGCCAGCAGCCCTGTGGAGGGCCACCGCTCTGGGGCCAACGTCCTGACTTTC.

This rearrangement joins TRBV6-5 to TRBJ2-3; D is perhaps TRBD2 (5 bases). Per the germline V gene, CDR1 is MNHEY and CDR2 is SVGAGI. There are 15 residues in the CDR3. The germline V and J ends were trimmed by 2 bases and 0 bases, with 9 bases remaining between them. CDR3 region: CASSYDRGSTDTQYF. DNA of the CDR3: TGTGCCAGCAGTTACGATCGGGGAAGCACAGATACGCAGTATTTT.